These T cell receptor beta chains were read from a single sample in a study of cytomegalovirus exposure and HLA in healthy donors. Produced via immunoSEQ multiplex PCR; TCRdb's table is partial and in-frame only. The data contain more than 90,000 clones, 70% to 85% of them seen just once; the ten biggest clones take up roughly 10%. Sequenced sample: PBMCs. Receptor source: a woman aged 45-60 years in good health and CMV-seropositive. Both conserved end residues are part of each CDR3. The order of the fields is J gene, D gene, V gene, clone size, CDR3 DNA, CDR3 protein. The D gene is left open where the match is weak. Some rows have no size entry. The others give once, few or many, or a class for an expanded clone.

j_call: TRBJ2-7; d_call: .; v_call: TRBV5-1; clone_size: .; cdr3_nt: TGCGCCAGCAGCTTGGACGGCTACGAGCAGTACTTC; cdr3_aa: CASSLDGYEQYF
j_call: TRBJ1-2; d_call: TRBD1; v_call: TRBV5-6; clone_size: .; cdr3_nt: TGTGCCAGCAGCGAAGGACAGGGGGCTATGTATGGCTACACCTTC; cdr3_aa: CASSEGQGAMYGYTF
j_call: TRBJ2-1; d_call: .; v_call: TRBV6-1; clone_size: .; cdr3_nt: TGTGCCAGCAGTGAATTTGTGGGGGGAGGACGACCTCGCAATGAGCAGTTCTTC; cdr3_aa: CASSEFVGGGRPRNEQFF
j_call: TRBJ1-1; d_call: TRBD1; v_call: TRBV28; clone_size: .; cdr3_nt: TGTGCCAGCAGTCAGGGACAGGGCTTTGCTGAAGCTTTCTTT; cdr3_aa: CASSQGQGFAEAFF
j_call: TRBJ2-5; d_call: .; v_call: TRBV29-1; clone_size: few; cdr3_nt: TGCAGCGCTACAGTGGCGGGGCAAGAGACCCAGTACTTC; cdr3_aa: CSATVAGQETQYF
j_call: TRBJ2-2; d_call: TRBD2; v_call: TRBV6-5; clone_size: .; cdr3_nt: TGTGCCAGCAACCCGGGACTAGCGAACACCGGGGAGCTGTTTTTT; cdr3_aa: CASNPGLANTGELFF
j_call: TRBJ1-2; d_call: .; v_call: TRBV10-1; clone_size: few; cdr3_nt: TGCGCCAGAGACAGGCGGCCGTCGAGCTACACCTTC; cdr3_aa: CARDRRPSSYTF
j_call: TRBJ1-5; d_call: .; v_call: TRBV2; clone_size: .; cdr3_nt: TGTGCCAGCAGTCCGGACGAGCGGAGCAATCAGCCCCAGCATTTT; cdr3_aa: CASSPDERSNQPQHF
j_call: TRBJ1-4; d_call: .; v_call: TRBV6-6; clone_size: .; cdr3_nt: TGTGCCAGCAGGGGAGTAATTGAAAAACTGTTTTTT; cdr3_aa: CASRGVIEKLFF
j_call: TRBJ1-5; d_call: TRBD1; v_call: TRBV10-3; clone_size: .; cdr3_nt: TGTGCCATCAGCGTGGACAGGGGGTACAATCAGCCCCAGCATTTT; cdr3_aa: CAISVDRGYNQPQHF
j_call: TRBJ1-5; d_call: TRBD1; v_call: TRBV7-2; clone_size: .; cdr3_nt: TGTGCCAGCAGCCAGAACAGGGGGAATCAGCCCCAGCATTTT; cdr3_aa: CASSQNRGNQPQHF
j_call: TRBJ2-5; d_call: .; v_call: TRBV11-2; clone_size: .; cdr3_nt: TGTGCCAGCATCCCTGGGGCGGGGTACCAAGAGACCCAGTACTTC; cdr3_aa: CASIPGAGYQETQYF
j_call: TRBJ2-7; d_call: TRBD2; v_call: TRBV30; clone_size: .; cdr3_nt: TGTGCCTGGAGTGAACGGGAGGGCCACGAGCAGTACTTC; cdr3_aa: CAWSEREGHEQYF
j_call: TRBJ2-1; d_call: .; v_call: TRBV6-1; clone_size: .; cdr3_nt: TGTGCCAGCAGCCCGACTCGGAGCTCCTACAATGAGCAGTTCTTC; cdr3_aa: CASSPTRSSYNEQFF
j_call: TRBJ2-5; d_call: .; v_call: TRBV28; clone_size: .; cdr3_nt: TGTGCCAGCAGTTTAGTACAGAGCGGGACCCAGTACTTC; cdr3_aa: CASSLVQSGTQYF
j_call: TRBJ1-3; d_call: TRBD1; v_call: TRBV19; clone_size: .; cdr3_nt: TGTGCCAGTAGTTACAGGGGGCTGCCTGGAAACACCATATATTTT; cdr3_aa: CASSYRGLPGNTIYF
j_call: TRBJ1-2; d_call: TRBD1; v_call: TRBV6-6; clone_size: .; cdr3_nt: TGTGCCACCTCCCCAGGACAGGGATCTAACTATGGCTACACCTTC; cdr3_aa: CATSPGQGSNYGYTF
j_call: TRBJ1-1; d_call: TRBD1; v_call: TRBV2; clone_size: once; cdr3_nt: TGTGCCAGCACGGAGTCTGAGGGGGCGGAGGAAGCTTTCTTT; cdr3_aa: CASTESEGAEEAFF
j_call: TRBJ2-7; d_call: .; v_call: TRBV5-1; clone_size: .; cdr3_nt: TGCGCCAGCAGGCCTGACCCGCGGAGGGAGCAGTACTTC; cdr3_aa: CASRPDPRREQYF
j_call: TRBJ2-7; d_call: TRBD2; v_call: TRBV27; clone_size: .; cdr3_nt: TGTGCCAGCCGCCCGACTAGCTCTCTTTCCTACGAGCAGTACTTC; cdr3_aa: CASRPTSSLSYEQYF
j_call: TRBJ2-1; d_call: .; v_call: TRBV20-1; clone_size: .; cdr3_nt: TGCAGTGCTAGTTCCGTGCAAGCGCAGTTCTTC; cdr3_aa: CSASSVQAQFF
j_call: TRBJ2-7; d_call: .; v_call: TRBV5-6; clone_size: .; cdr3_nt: TGTGCCAGCAGCCTGGGGCCCAGGACAGACCTTAACGAGCAGTACTTC; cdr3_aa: CASSLGPRTDLNEQYF
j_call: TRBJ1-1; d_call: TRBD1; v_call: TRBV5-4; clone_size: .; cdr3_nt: TGTGCCAGCAGCTTGCGGACAGGTGAGAACACTGAAGCTTTCTTT; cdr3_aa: CASSLRTGENTEAFF
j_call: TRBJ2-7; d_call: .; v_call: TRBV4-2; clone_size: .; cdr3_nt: TGTGCCAGCAGCCAAGAGGGGACACCCCTTCGTGAGCAGTACTTC; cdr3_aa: CASSQEGTPLREQYF
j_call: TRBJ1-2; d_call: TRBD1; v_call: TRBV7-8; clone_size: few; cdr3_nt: TGTGCCAGCAGCCCCGGGACAGCAGGCTATGGCTACACCTTC; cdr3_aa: CASSPGTAGYGYTF
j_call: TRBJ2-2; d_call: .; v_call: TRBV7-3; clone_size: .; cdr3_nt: TGTGCCAGCAGCTCAGCAGGGTTCGGGGAGCTGTTTTTT; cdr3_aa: CASSSAGFGELFF
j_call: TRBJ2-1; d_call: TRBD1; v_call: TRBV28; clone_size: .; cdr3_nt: TGTGCCAGCAGTCACAGGGGGCCCGACTCCTTTGATGAGCAGTTCTTC; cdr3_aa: CASSHRGPDSFDEQFF
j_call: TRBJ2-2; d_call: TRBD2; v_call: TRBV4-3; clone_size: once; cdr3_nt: TGCGCCAGCAGCCAAGACAACCAGCGGGGGTCGACGAACACCGGGGAGCTGTTTTTT; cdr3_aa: CASSQDNQRGSTNTGELFF
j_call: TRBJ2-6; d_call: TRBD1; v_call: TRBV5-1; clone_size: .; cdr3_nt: TGCGCCAGCAGCACAACCGGGACAGGGGGCGGTGGGGCCAACGTCCTGACTTTC; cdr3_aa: CASSTTGTGGGGANVLTF
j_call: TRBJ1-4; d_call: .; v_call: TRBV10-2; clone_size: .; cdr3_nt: TGCGCCAGCAGGCGGGGGGCGAGTTCGGAAAAACTGTTTTTT; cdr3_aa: CASRRGASSEKLFF
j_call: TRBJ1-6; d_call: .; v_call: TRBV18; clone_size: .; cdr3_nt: TGTGCCAGCTCAACTCCCCTGGGGGGCTATAATTCACCCCTCCACTTT; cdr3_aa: CASSTPLGGYNSPLHF
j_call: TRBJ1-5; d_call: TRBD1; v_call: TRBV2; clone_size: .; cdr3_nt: TGTGCCAGCAGCGATTCCGGGACAGAGAATCAGCCCCAGCATTTT; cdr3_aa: CASSDSGTENQPQHF
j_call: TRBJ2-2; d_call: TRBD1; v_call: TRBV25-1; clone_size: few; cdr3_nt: TGTGCCAGCAGTGGATGGACAGGCTCCACCGGGGAGCTGTTTTTT; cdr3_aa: CASSGWTGSTGELFF
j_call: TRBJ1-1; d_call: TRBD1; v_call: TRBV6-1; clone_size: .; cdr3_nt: TGTGCCAGCAATTGGGACAGGGGGCACACTGAAGCTTTCTTT; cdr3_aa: CASNWDRGHTEAFF
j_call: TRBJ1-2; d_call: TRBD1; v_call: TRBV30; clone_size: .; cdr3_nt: TGTGCCTGGAGTGTGCCAGGGGGCAACTATGGCTACACCTTC; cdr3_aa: CAWSVPGGNYGYTF
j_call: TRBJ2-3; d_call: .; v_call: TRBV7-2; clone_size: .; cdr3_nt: TGTGCCAGCAGCTTACGGGGGGCGGGATACCTTAGCACAGATACGCAGTATTTT; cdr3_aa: CASSLRGAGYLSTDTQYF
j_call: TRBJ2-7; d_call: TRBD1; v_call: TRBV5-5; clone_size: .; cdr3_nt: TGTGCCAGCAGCTTGGTTCAGGGACAGGGAGCCTACGAGCAGTACTTC; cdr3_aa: CASSLVQGQGAYEQYF
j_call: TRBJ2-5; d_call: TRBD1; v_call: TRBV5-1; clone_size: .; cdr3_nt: TGCGCCAGCAACCCAACCACAGGGGCGCAAGAGACCCAGTACTTC; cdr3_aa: CASNPTTGAQETQYF
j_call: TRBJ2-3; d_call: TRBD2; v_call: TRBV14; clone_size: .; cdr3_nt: TGTGCCAGCAGCCATAGCGGGAGATCGGATACGCAGTATTTT; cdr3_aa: CASSHSGRSDTQYF
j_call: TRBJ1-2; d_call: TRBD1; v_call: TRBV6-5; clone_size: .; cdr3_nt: TGTGCCAGCAGTTCGCGGACAGGGGACTATGGCTACACCTTC; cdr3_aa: CASSSRTGDYGYTF
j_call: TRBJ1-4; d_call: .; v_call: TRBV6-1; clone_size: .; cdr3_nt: TGTGCCAGCAGTGGCCCCGGGACAAAGACCAATGAAAAACTGTTTTTT; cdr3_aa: CASSGPGTKTNEKLFF
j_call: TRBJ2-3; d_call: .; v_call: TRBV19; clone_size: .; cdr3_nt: TGTGCCAGTAGTATAGACAGGGCCACCACAGATACGCAGTATTTT; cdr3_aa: CASSIDRATTDTQYF
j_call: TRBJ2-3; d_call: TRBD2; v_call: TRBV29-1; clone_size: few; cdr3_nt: TGCAGCGTTGATGGGACTAGCGGGAGGGCCAGGGCAGATACGCAGTATTTT; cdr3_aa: CSVDGTSGRARADTQYF
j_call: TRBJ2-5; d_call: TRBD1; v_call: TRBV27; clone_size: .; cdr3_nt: TGTGCCAGCAGTTTAGGACAGGGGATGGAGACCCAGTACTTC; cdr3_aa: CASSLGQGMETQYF
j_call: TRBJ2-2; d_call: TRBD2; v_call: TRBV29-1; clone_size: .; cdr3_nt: TGCAGCGTTGGAATAGCGGGAGGGCCTTTCACCGGGGAGCTGTTTTTT; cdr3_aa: CSVGIAGGPFTGELFF
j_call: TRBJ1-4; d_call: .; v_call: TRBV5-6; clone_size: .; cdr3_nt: TGTGCCAGCAGCCGGGACCCAGGGGCTAATGAAAAACTGTTTTTT; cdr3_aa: CASSRDPGANEKLFF
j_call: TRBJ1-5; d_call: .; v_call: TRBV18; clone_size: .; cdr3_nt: TGTGCCAGCTCACCTCTGGGAGGCACGCGGCAGCCCCAGCATTTT; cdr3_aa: CASSPLGGTRQPQHF
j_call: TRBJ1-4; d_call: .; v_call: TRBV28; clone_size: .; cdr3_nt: TGTGCCAGCAGTCCCGGCGGGAGTCCTAATGAAAAACTGTTTTTT; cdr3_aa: CASSPGGSPNEKLFF
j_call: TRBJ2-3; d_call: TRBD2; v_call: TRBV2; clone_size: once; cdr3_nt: TGTGCCAGCAGTGGACTAGCTGGAAATACGCAGTATTTT; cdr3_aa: CASSGLAGNTQYF
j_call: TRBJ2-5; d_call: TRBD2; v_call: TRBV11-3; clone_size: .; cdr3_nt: TGTGCCAGCGCCACGGGGGGCCAAGAGACCCAGTACTTC; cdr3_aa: CASATGGQETQYF
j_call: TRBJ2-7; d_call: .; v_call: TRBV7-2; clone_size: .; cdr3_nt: TGTGCCAGCAGCTTAGGAGGGGGCTCCTACGAGCAGTACTTC; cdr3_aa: CASSLGGGSYEQYF
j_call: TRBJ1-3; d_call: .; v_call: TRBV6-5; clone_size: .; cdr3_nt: TGTGCCAGCAGTAGGACATCTGGAAACACCATATATTTT; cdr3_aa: CASSRTSGNTIYF
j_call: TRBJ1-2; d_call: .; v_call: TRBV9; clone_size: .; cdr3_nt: TGTGCCAGCAGCGTAGTTCAGGGGAATGGCTACACCTTC; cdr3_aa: CASSVVQGNGYTF
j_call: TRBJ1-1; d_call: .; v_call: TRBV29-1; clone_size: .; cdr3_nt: TGCAGCGTTGCGACGGGGGGCAACACTGAAGCTTTCTTT; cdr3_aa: CSVATGGNTEAFF
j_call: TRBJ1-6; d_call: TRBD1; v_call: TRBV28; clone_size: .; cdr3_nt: TGTGCCAGCAGTTCGGGGACAGGGGGGGTTTCACCCCTCCACTTT; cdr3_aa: CASSSGTGGVSPLHF
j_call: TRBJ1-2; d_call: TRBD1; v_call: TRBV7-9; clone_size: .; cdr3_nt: TGTGCCAGCAGCTCTAACCCGGGACAGGGAAATGGCTACACCTTC; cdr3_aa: CASSSNPGQGNGYTF
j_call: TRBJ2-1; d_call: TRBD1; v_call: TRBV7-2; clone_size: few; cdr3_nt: TGTGCCAGCAGCTTCACCGGGACAGGGGGCTACAATGAGCAGTTCTTC; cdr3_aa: CASSFTGTGGYNEQFF
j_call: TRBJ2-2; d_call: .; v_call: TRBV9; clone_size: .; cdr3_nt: TGTGCCAGCAGCGTAGGGGCCCAAGGCGGGGAGCTGTTTTTT; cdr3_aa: CASSVGAQGGELFF
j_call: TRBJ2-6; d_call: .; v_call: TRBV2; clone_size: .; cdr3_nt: TGTGCCGGAGACAGAATCTCTGGGGCCAACGTCCTGACTTTC; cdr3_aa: CAGDRISGANVLTF